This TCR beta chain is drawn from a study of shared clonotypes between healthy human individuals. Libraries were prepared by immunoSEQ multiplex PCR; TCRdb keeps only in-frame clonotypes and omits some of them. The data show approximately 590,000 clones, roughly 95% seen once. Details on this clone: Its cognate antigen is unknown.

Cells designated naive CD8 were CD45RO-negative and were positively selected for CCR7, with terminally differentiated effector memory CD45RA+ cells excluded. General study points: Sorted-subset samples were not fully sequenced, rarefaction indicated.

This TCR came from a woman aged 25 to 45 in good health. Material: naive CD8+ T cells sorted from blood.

DNA for the CDR3: TGCGCCAGCAGTGAACAGGGTGTGAGTGAAAAACTGTTTTTT. This translates into CASSEQGVSEKLFF. The gene calls are TRBV23-1 and TRBJ1-4; D might be TRBD1 (6 bases). TRBV23-1 belongs to the ORF category, with a function that is uncertain. The CDR3 consists of 14 residues. V dropped 5 bases and J dropped 7 bases, with 14 bases sitting between them.